Listed below are T cell receptor beta chains from one sample, sequenced in a study of blood T cell repertoires in COVID-19. Clones were read by immunoSEQ multiplex PCR, and TCRdb kept only the in-frame ones, dropping some. The sample holds approximately 190,000 clones, about four fifths seen once. The sequencing input was peripheral blood. These receptors were taken from a woman aged 40 to 50 with acute or convalescent COVID-19. The CDR3 runs from the conserved cysteine through the conserved F or W. Fields, in order: CDR3 protein, CDR3 DNA, clone size, D gene, J gene, V gene. D genes are given only for firm matches. Expanded clones are given a class, and other clones once, few, many or no size at all.

CDR3 protein: CASSKREGPREQFF; CDR3 DNA: TGCGCCAGCAGCAAGCGGGAGGGCCCACGGGAGCAGTTCTTC; clone size: NA; D gene: TRBD2; J gene: TRBJ2-1; V gene: TRBV5-1
CDR3 protein: CASSEWTGWLGNEQFF; CDR3 DNA: TGTGCCAGCAGTGAATGGACAGGCTGGTTGGGCAATGAGCAGTTCTTC; clone size: NA; D gene: TRBD1; J gene: TRBJ2-1; V gene: TRBV25-1
CDR3 protein: CASSGSGAGETQYF; CDR3 DNA: TGTGCCAGCAGCGGCAGCGGGGCGGGGGAGACCCAGTACTTC; clone size: NA; D gene: TRBD2; J gene: TRBJ2-5; V gene: TRBV7-2
CDR3 protein: CASSPDSEETQYF; CDR3 DNA: TGTGCCAGCAGCCCAGACAGTGAAGAGACCCAGTACTTC; clone size: once; D gene: NA; J gene: TRBJ2-5; V gene: TRBV4-2
CDR3 protein: CASSSGQQETQYF; CDR3 DNA: TGTGCCAGCAGCTCAGGACAGCAAGAGACCCAGTACTTC; clone size: NA; D gene: NA; J gene: TRBJ2-5; V gene: TRBV5-4
CDR3 protein: CASILGGNEQFF; CDR3 DNA: TGTGCCAGCATCCTGGGAGGAAATGAGCAGTTCTTC; clone size: NA; D gene: NA; J gene: TRBJ2-1; V gene: TRBV7-9
CDR3 protein: CASSLDGSGTEQFF; CDR3 DNA: TGTGCCAGCAGCTTAGATGGATCCGGGACAGAGCAGTTCTTC; clone size: NA; D gene: NA; J gene: TRBJ2-1; V gene: TRBV11-2
CDR3 protein: CASSPPGLANEQFF; CDR3 DNA: TGTGCCAGCAGCCCACCGGGACTAGCGAATGAGCAGTTCTTC; clone size: NA; D gene: TRBD2; J gene: TRBJ2-1; V gene: TRBV9
CDR3 protein: CASSLSMMRLNEKLFF; CDR3 DNA: TGTGCCAGCAGTTTATCTATGATGAGGCTCAATGAAAAACTGTTTTTT; clone size: NA; D gene: NA; J gene: TRBJ1-4; V gene: TRBV28
CDR3 protein: CAISEAQGIETQYF; CDR3 DNA: TGTGCCATCAGTGAGGCCCAGGGTATCGAGACCCAGTACTTC; clone size: NA; D gene: NA; J gene: TRBJ2-5; V gene: TRBV10-3
CDR3 protein: CASSQWTSSYEQYF; CDR3 DNA: TGTGCCAGCAGCCAGTGGACTAGCTCCTACGAGCAGTACTTC; clone size: NA; D gene: TRBD2; J gene: TRBJ2-7; V gene: TRBV7-2
CDR3 protein: CAAVPGLAGGNGYEQYF; CDR3 DNA: TGTGCCGCCGTTCCGGGACTAGCGGGGGGGAATGGTTACGAGCAGTACTTC; clone size: NA; D gene: TRBD2; J gene: TRBJ2-7; V gene: TRBV28
CDR3 protein: CAIRPIGGLHTEAFF; CDR3 DNA: TGTGCCATCAGACCAATCGGGGGGCTACACACTGAAGCTTTCTTT; clone size: NA; D gene: NA; J gene: TRBJ1-1; V gene: TRBV10-3
CDR3 protein: CASSQAGFEQYF; CDR3 DNA: TGTGCCAGCAGCCAAGCGGGGTTCGAGCAGTACTTC; clone size: NA; D gene: NA; J gene: TRBJ2-7; V gene: TRBV3-1/TRBV3-2
CDR3 protein: CSVRTVGYGYTF; CDR3 DNA: TGCAGCGTTCGGACAGTCGGCTATGGCTACACCTTC; clone size: NA; D gene: NA; J gene: TRBJ1-2; V gene: TRBV29-1
CDR3 protein: CASRKEQGSGGYTF; CDR3 DNA: TGTGCCAGCAGGAAAGAACAGGGCTCGGGTGGCTACACCTTC; clone size: NA; D gene: NA; J gene: TRBJ1-2; V gene: TRBV5-4
CDR3 protein: CASSHLSRDTQYF; CDR3 DNA: TGTGCCAGCAGCCATCTCTCCCGGGATACGCAGTATTTT; clone size: NA; D gene: NA; J gene: TRBJ2-3; V gene: TRBV3-1/TRBV3-2
CDR3 protein: CASQDSPKGEKLFF; CDR3 DNA: TGTGCCAGCCAGGACAGTCCAAAAGGGGAAAAACTGTTTTTT; clone size: NA; D gene: NA; J gene: TRBJ1-4; V gene: TRBV5-6
CDR3 protein: CASSPATGRSPLHF; CDR3 DNA: TGCGCCAGCAGCCCGGCCACAGGGCGTTCACCCCTCCACTTT; clone size: NA; D gene: NA; J gene: TRBJ1-6; V gene: TRBV5-1
CDR3 protein: CASSGEGQRREKLFF; CDR3 DNA: TGTGCCAGCAGTGGAGAGGGACAGCGGCGTGAAAAACTGTTTTTT; clone size: NA; D gene: TRBD1; J gene: TRBJ1-4; V gene: TRBV28
CDR3 protein: CASSLGGRATEAFF; CDR3 DNA: TGTGCCAGCAGTTTAGGGGGGAGAGCCACTGAAGCTTTCTTT; clone size: NA; D gene: NA; J gene: TRBJ1-1; V gene: TRBV27
CDR3 protein: CASSADPTGLRGYTF; CDR3 DNA: TGTGCCAGCAGCGCCGACCCAACAGGGCTGCGGGGCTACACCTTC; clone size: NA; D gene: NA; J gene: TRBJ1-2; V gene: TRBV9
CDR3 protein: CASSSNRGARSEKLFF; CDR3 DNA: TGCGCCAGCAGCTCGAATCGGGGGGCTAGGAGTGAAAAACTGTTTTTT; clone size: NA; D gene: NA; J gene: TRBJ1-4; V gene: TRBV5-1
CDR3 protein: CASSLGSGGNTIYF; CDR3 DNA: TGTGCCAGCAGCTTAGGGTCGGGGGGAAACACCATATATTTT; clone size: few; D gene: NA; J gene: TRBJ1-3; V gene: TRBV7-2
CDR3 protein: CASSLAADSFNYGYTF; CDR3 DNA: TGTGCCAGCAGCTTAGCGGCAGATTCATTTAACTATGGCTACACCTTC; clone size: NA; D gene: NA; J gene: TRBJ1-2; V gene: TRBV7-2
CDR3 protein: CASSRGHFTSYNSPLHF; CDR3 DNA: TGCGCCAGCAGCCGGGGACATTTTACCTCCTATAATTCACCCCTCCACTTT; clone size: NA; D gene: NA; J gene: TRBJ1-6; V gene: TRBV4-1
CDR3 protein: CASSQPDRTITGELFF; CDR3 DNA: TGCGCCAGCAGCCAACCCGACAGAACAATCACCGGGGAGCTGTTTTTT; clone size: NA; D gene: NA; J gene: TRBJ2-2; V gene: TRBV4-1
CDR3 protein: CASSRQYGSDEQYF; CDR3 DNA: TGTGCCAGCAGCCGACAGTACGGGAGCGACGAGCAGTACTTC; clone size: NA; D gene: NA; J gene: TRBJ2-7; V gene: TRBV7-3
CDR3 protein: CASSYGLGDQPQHF; CDR3 DNA: TGTGCCAGCAGTTACGGGCTCGGCGATCAGCCCCAGCATTTT; clone size: NA; D gene: NA; J gene: TRBJ1-5; V gene: TRBV6-5
CDR3 protein: CASSLKITLMREQYF; CDR3 DNA: TGTGCCAGCAGCTTGAAGATTACACTTATGCGGGAGCAGTACTTC; clone size: few; D gene: NA; J gene: TRBJ2-7; V gene: TRBV5-4
CDR3 protein: CASSLSRSLPYNEQFF; CDR3 DNA: TGTGCCAGCAGTTTATCGCGCTCCCTCCCCTACAATGAGCAGTTCTTC; clone size: NA; D gene: NA; J gene: TRBJ2-1; V gene: TRBV28
CDR3 protein: CASSLTSTDTQYF; CDR3 DNA: TGTGCCAGCAGCTTAACAAGCACAGATACGCAGTATTTT; clone size: once; D gene: NA; J gene: TRBJ2-3; V gene: TRBV5-4
CDR3 protein: CASSELVPYEQYF; CDR3 DNA: TGTGCCAGCAGTGAACTAGTCCCTTACGAGCAGTACTTC; clone size: once; D gene: NA; J gene: TRBJ2-7; V gene: TRBV2
CDR3 protein: CASSQGLQPQHF; CDR3 DNA: TGTGCCAGCAGCCAAGGGCTTCAACCCCAGCATTTT; clone size: NA; D gene: NA; J gene: TRBJ1-5; V gene: TRBV14
CDR3 protein: CATSWTVTNQPQHF; CDR3 DNA: TGTGCCACCAGCTGGACAGTGACTAATCAGCCCCAGCATTTT; clone size: NA; D gene: NA; J gene: TRBJ1-5; V gene: TRBV15
CDR3 protein: CASSQGQGYSNQPQHF; CDR3 DNA: TGTGCCAGCAGCCAAGGACAGGGTTATAGCAATCAGCCCCAGCATTTT; clone size: NA; D gene: TRBD1; J gene: TRBJ1-5; V gene: TRBV3-1/TRBV3-2
CDR3 protein: CASRTGLADTQYF; CDR3 DNA: TGTGCCAGTAGGACGGGACTAGCCGATACGCAGTATTTT; clone size: NA; D gene: TRBD2; J gene: TRBJ2-3; V gene: TRBV19
CDR3 protein: CASSSPRQGASKNIQYF; CDR3 DNA: TGTGCCAGCAGCTCCCCTAGACAGGGGGCGTCCAAAAACATTCAGTACTTC; clone size: NA; D gene: TRBD1; J gene: TRBJ2-4; V gene: TRBV7-2
CDR3 protein: CASSLTGGLNTEAFF; CDR3 DNA: TGTGCCAGCAGTCTGACAGGGGGCCTGAACACTGAAGCTTTCTTT; clone size: NA; D gene: TRBD1; J gene: TRBJ1-1; V gene: TRBV6-5
CDR3 protein: CASSLGGNDQYF; CDR3 DNA: TGTGCCAGCAGCTTAGGAGGGAATGACCAGTACTTC; clone size: many; D gene: NA; J gene: TRBJ2-5; V gene: TRBV7-9
CDR3 protein: CASSHDRANGYTF; CDR3 DNA: TGTGCCAGCAGTCATGACAGGGCCAATGGCTACACCTTC; clone size: once; D gene: TRBD1; J gene: TRBJ1-2; V gene: TRBV4-2
CDR3 protein: CASSKISGTGAYEQYF; CDR3 DNA: TGTGCCAGCAGCAAAATCTCCGGGACAGGGGCCTACGAGCAGTACTTC; clone size: NA; D gene: TRBD1; J gene: TRBJ2-7; V gene: TRBV11-2
CDR3 protein: CASSSTDDSNQPQHF; CDR3 DNA: TGTGCCAGCAGTTCGACAGACGATAGCAATCAGCCCCAGCATTTT; clone size: NA; D gene: NA; J gene: TRBJ1-5; V gene: TRBV27
CDR3 protein: CASSLGGLGETQYF; CDR3 DNA: TGTGCCAGCAGCTTGGGGGGTTTAGGCGAGACCCAGTACTTC; clone size: NA; D gene: NA; J gene: TRBJ2-5; V gene: TRBV7-7
CDR3 protein: CAWSVRGNSPLHF; CDR3 DNA: TGTGCCTGGAGTGTACGCGGTAATTCACCCCTCCACTTT; clone size: NA; D gene: NA; J gene: TRBJ1-6; V gene: TRBV30
CDR3 protein: CASSYSGVTNEKLFF; CDR3 DNA: TGTGCCAGCAGTTACTCAGGGGTAACTAATGAAAAACTGTTTTTT; clone size: NA; D gene: NA; J gene: TRBJ1-4; V gene: TRBV6-5
CDR3 protein: CASSRTGVVGYTF; CDR3 DNA: TGTGCCAGCAGCAGAACAGGGGTTGTTGGCTACACCTTC; clone size: NA; D gene: TRBD1; J gene: TRBJ1-2; V gene: TRBV5-6
CDR3 protein: CASTPPGGYNSPLHF; CDR3 DNA: TGTGCCAGCACGCCACCAGGGGGATATAATTCACCCCTCCACTTT; clone size: NA; D gene: TRBD1; J gene: TRBJ1-6; V gene: TRBV5-5
CDR3 protein: CASSLEGRDTQYF; CDR3 DNA: TGTGCCAGCAGCTTAGAGGGCAGAGATACGCAGTATTTT; clone size: NA; D gene: NA; J gene: TRBJ2-3; V gene: TRBV11-2
CDR3 protein: CATQTGTGDYEQYF; CDR3 DNA: TGTGCCACCCAAACCGGGACAGGGGACTACGAGCAGTACTTC; clone size: NA; D gene: TRBD1; J gene: TRBJ2-7; V gene: TRBV19
CDR3 protein: CASSGGRHEQYF; CDR3 DNA: TGTGCCAGCAGCGGAGGGCGACACGAGCAGTACTTC; clone size: NA; D gene: NA; J gene: TRBJ2-7; V gene: TRBV28
CDR3 protein: CASSLAGDGYTF; CDR3 DNA: TGTGCCAGCAGTTTAGCAGGGGATGGCTACACCTTC; clone size: NA; D gene: NA; J gene: TRBJ1-2; V gene: TRBV12-3/TRBV12-4
CDR3 protein: CASSLWRASYEQFF; CDR3 DNA: TGTGCCAGCAGCTTATGGCGGGCGTCATATGAGCAGTTCTTC; clone size: NA; D gene: NA; J gene: TRBJ2-1; V gene: TRBV7-6
CDR3 protein: CASSAMSGHLFMNTEAFF; CDR3 DNA: TGTGCCAGCAGTGCCATGTCGGGACACTTGTTTATGAACACTGAAGCTTTCTTT; clone size: NA; D gene: NA; J gene: TRBJ1-1; V gene: TRBV2
CDR3 protein: CASKPYGQKLNTGELFF; CDR3 DNA: TGTGCCAGTAAACCGTACGGACAGAAGCTCAACACCGGGGAGCTGTTTTTT; clone size: NA; D gene: NA; J gene: TRBJ2-2; V gene: TRBV19
CDR3 protein: CASSSFRTPGHYGYTF; CDR3 DNA: TGTGCCAGCAGTTCATTCCGGACACCAGGACACTATGGCTACACCTTC; clone size: NA; D gene: NA; J gene: TRBJ1-2; V gene: TRBV28
CDR3 protein: CSGRVQENTEAFF; CDR3 DNA: TGCAGCGGTCGCGTTCAGGAGAACACTGAAGCTTTCTTT; clone size: NA; D gene: NA; J gene: TRBJ1-1; V gene: TRBV29-1
CDR3 protein: CATRTSRYYEQYF; CDR3 DNA: TGTGCCACCAGGACTAGCCGCTACTACGAGCAGTACTTC; clone size: NA; D gene: TRBD2; J gene: TRBJ2-7; V gene: TRBV18
CDR3 protein: CASSLARLKRNEQFF; CDR3 DNA: TGTGCCAGCAGCTTGGCTCGACTGAAGAGGAATGAGCAGTTCTTC; clone size: NA; D gene: NA; J gene: TRBJ2-1; V gene: TRBV7-9